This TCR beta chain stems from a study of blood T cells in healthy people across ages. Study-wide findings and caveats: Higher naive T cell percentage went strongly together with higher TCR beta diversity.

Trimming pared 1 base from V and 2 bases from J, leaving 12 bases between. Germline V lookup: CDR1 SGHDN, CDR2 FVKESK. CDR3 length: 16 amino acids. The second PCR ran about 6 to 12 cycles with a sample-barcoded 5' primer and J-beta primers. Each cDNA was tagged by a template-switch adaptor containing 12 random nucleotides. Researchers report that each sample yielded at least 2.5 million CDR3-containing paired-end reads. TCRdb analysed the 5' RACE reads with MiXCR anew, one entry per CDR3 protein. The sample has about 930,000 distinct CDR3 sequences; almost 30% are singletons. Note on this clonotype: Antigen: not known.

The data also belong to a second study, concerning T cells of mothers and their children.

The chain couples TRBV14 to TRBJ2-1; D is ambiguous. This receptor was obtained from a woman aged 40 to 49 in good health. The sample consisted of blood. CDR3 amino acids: CASSQVLGLAYNEQFF. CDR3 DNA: TGTGCCAGCAGCCAAGTGTTAGGGCTAGCCTACAATGAGCAGTTCTTC. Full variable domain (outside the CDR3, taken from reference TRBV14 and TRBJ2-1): EAGVTQFPSHSVIEKGQTVTLRCDPISGHDNLYWYRRVMGKEIKFLLHFVKESKQDESGMPNNRFLAERTGGTYSTLKVQPAELEDSGVYFCASSQVLGLAYNEQFFGPGTRLTVL.